The 18 T cell receptor beta chains below were found in one sample sequenced in a study of cytomegalovirus exposure and HLA in healthy donors (dated 2017 in TCRdb). Preparation of the library involved the immunoSEQ multiplex PCR assay. For the multiplex PCR, a mixture combining 60 forward primers for TCR Vbeta segments and 13 reverse primers for TCR Jbeta segments was used. TCRdb took over this immuneACCESS table, retaining in-frame rearrangements with V and J assigned. Such tables are incomplete; in checked studies, under half of the missing clones stem from an unresolved V gene, and the remainder is unexplained. In this sample the table shows about 180,000 clones, 81% of which occur a single time. 2% to 2.5% of the sample lies in the top ten. Sequenced: PBMCs. The receptors shown here come from a young woman in good health and CMV-seronegative.

V usage is TRBV6-5 and J usage is TRBJ2-7; 7 positions agree with TRBD2. The length of the CDR3 is 14 residues. The germline V gene has CDR1 MNHEY and CDR2 SVGAGI. The junction had 8 bases not matched to a gene; V was cut back by 5 bases and J by 4 bases. The CDR3 reads CASSTRDYNYEQYF. The CDR3 bases are TGTGCCAGCAGTACACGGGACTATAATTACGAGCAGTACTTC.

This clone was seen a few times. The gene calls are TRBV7-9 and TRBJ2-3; 7 bases are a match to TRBD2. Per germline, CDR1 SEHNR and CDR2 FQNEAQ (reference sequence). The CDR3 runs to 15 residues. Trimming took 4 bases from V and 2 from J; bases not matched to a gene: 6. CDR3 coding DNA: TGTGCCAGCAGCTCCGGACTAGACCACACAGATACGCAGTATTTT. It translates to CASSSGLDHTDTQYF.

A remark on this clone: A junction boundary mismatches the germline segment, possibly from a read error. V and J are TRBV11-2 and TRBJ2-7; D not resolved. Germline-derived CDR1 and CDR2 are SGHAT and FQNNGV. The CDR3 is 8 residues long. The CDR3 sequence is CASSERYF. DNA for the CDR3: TGTGCCAGCAGCGAGCGGTACTTC.

The rearrangement links TRBV6-6 to TRBJ1-5; 7 positions match TRBD1. The CDR3 loop spans 15 amino acids. Germline V gene lookup returns CDR1 MNHNY and CDR2 SVGAGI (reference sequence). Trimming at V came to 5 bases and at J to 4 bases, leaving 8 bases not matched to a gene. In DNA form, the CDR3 reads TGTGCCAGCAGTACGGGACAGCCAAGGAATCAGCCCCAGCATTTT. Its protein product is CASSTGQPRNQPQHF.

The CDR3 loop is CASSPIGGTGGSGQFF. CDR3 nucleotides: TGTGCCAGCAGCCCCATCGGAGGGACAGGGGGGAGTGGGCAGTTCTTC. This chain links TRBV9 with TRBJ2-1, with 11 bases aligning to TRBD1. Germline values: CDR1 SGDLS, CDR2 YYNGEE. The CDR3 covers 16 residues. J was trimmed by 12 bases and V by 4 bases; bases with no gene match: 15.

This chain uses TRBV2 with TRBJ2-1; TRBD2 is a possible D gene (5 bases). Germline CDR1 is SNHLY and CDR2 is FYNNEI. This CDR3 spans 16 amino acids. The V end was cut by 6 bases, the J end by 0 bases, with 15 bases between. CDR3 DNA: TGTGCCAGCAGGAGCGGTCCCCTAAACTCCTACAATGAGCAGTTCTTC. It is translated as CASRSGPLNSYNEQFF.

The chain carries TRBV5-1 and TRBJ1-1; 10 bases fit TRBD1. Germline V gene data show CDR1 as SGHRS and CDR2 as YFSETQ. The CDR3 length is 15 residues. V shed 4 bases and J 5 bases; nucleotides not matched to a gene: 8. The CDR3 loop is CASSVTGTGETEAFF. The DNA for the CDR3 is TGCGCCAGCAGCGTAACCGGGACAGGGGAAACTGAAGCTTTCTTT.

The chain recombines TRBV7-3 with TRBJ2-3; a weak D match, TRBD2 (6 bases). CDR3 length equals 16 residues. V lost 5 bases to trimming and J lost 2 bases, with 17 bases between them. Per germline, CDR1 SGHTA and CDR2 FQGTGA. The CDR3 protein is CASSRGLAYFTDTQYF. CDR3 in DNA: TGTGCCAGCAGCCGGGGTCTAGCGTACTTCACAGATACGCAGTATTTT.

The DNA for the CDR3 is TGTGCCAGCAGCTTAGCCAGTAACTATGGCTACACCTTC. This encodes CASSLASNYGYTF. The chain uses TRBV7-2 and TRBJ1-2; D gene uncertain. There are 13 residues in the CDR3. Germline CDR1 reads SGHTA; CDR2 reads FQGNSA. V was cut by 0 bases and J by 1 base, with 3 bases left in between.

The chain links TRBV4-1 to TRBJ2-1, with D possibly being TRBD2 (5 bases). V lost 2 bases, J lost 4 bases, and 9 bases lay in between. There are 14 residues in the CDR3. The V gene's germline CDR1 is MGHRA and CDR2 YSYEKL. The CDR3 bases are TGCGCCAGCAGCCAATTAACTAGTTACAATGAGCAGTTCTTC. This sequence encodes CASSQLTSYNEQFF.

This clone was picked up one time. The V call is TRBV5-8, the J call TRBJ1-5; 7 bases match TRBD1. V lost 2 bases, J lost 7 bases, and 6 bases stayed unmatched. The CDR3 is 14 amino acids. The germline CDR1 and CDR2 sequences are SGHTS and YDEGEE. The CDR3, as DNA: TGTGCCAGCAGCTTTCGACAGGGCGGACAGCCCCAGCATTTT. This translates into CASSFRQGGQPQHF.

This clone was counted a single time. The chain carries TRBV2 and TRBJ1-4; 10 bases agree with TRBD1. Germline assignment: CDR1 SNHLY and CDR2 FYNNEI. With V trimmed by 6 bases and J by 8 bases, 6 bases remained unmatched. This CDR3 is 14 amino acids long. CDR3 nucleotide sequence: TGTGCCAGCAGGGGGGACAGGGGAGGCGAAAAACTGTTTTTT. Residues: CASRGDRGGEKLFF.

The V call is TRBV9, the J call TRBJ2-2; 10 bases match TRBD1. CDR1 is SGDLS, CDR2 YYNGEE, per germline. After removal of 1 base from V and 5 bases from J, the junction contained 5 bases not matched to a gene. The CDR3 totals 16 residues. The CDR3 sequence is CASSVRGTGDTGELFF. For the CDR3, the DNA is TGTGCCAGCAGCGTACGGGGGACAGGGGATACCGGGGAGCTGTTTTTT.

The J gene is TRBJ2-3, the V gene TRBV5-4; 13 nucleotides align to TRBD2. Unmatched junction bases numbered 16, after V lost 2 bases and J lost 4 bases. CDR3 length equals 20 residues. Germline CDR1 SGHNT, CDR2 YYREEE (reference sequence). Written as DNA, the CDR3 is TGTGCCAGCAGCTTCCGGCGGACTAGCGGGAGCTCAGGTAGTTCAGATACGCAGTATTTT. Its protein is CASSFRRTSGSSGSSDTQYF. The full variable domain, rest sourced from reference TRBV5-4 and TRBJ2-3, is ETGVTQSPTHLIKTRGQQVTLRCSSQSGHNTVSWYQQALGQGPQFIFQYYREEENGRGNFPPRFSGLQFPNYSSELNVNALELDDSALYLCASSFRRTSGSSGSSDTQYFGPGTRLTVL.

The gene calls are TRBV7-7 and TRBJ2-2, with D possibly matching TRBD1 (7 bases). This CDR3 contains 15 residues. Germline V gene sequence: CDR1 SSHAT, CDR2 FNYEAQ (reference sequence). Trimming removed 8 bases at V and 4 bases at J, with 17 bases between. CDR3 in DNA: TGTGCCAGCCTAAGGGGCCAGGGGGGCACCGGGGAGCTGTTTTTT. Protein sequence: CASLRGQGGTGELFF. Full variable domain (remainder filled in from reference TRBV7-7 and TRBJ2-2): GAGVSQSPRYKVTKRGQDVTLRCDPISSHATLYWYQQALGQGPEFLTYFNYEAQPDKSGLPSDRFSAERPEGSISTLTIQRTEQRDSAMYRCASLRGQGGTGELFFGEGSRLTVL.

The rearrangement links TRBV15 to TRBJ2-3; 11 bases are shared with TRBD2. The trim removed 5 bases at V and 1 base at J, leaving 11 bases unmatched. Germline CDR1 reads LNHNV; CDR2 reads YYDKDF (reference sequence). The length of the CDR3 is 18 residues. The CDR3 sequence: CATSLRWVAGGGTDTQYF. CDR3 sequence (DNA): TGTGCCACCAGCTTGCGGTGGGTAGCGGGGGGGGGCACAGATACGCAGTATTTT.

V is TRBV5-1 and J is TRBJ2-5; D perhaps matches TRBD2 (6 bases). This CDR3 contains 13 residues. Germline CDR1 SGHRS, CDR2 YFSETQ. V was trimmed by 1 base and J by 3 bases, leaving 7 bases between them. CDR3 loop: CASSLTGEETQYF. CDR3 coding DNA: TGCGCCAGCAGCTTGACGGGAGAAGAGACCCAGTACTTC.

The chain recombines TRBV5-1 with TRBJ2-2; 8 bases align to TRBD1. The CDR3 has 15 residues. V lost 4 bases and J lost 3; bases outside the gene matches: 5. The V gene's germline CDR1 is SGHRS and CDR2 YFSETQ. CDR3 amino acids: CASSAGGAYTGELFF. The DNA of the CDR3 is TGCGCCAGCAGCGCAGGGGGCGCGTACACCGGGGAGCTGTTTTTT.